The source of this TCR beta chain is a study of blood T cell repertoires in COVID-19 (TCRdb year 2020). Looking at the study overall: Samples from collaborators originated in the United States, Italy and Spain and spanned both the acute and convalescent phases of COVID-19. The material from the prospective study consisted of cDNA or gDNA derived from T cells, B-cell-depleted T cells, or PBMCs. The dataset comprised deeply sampled blood TCRbeta repertoires from subjects exposed to, actively infected with, or recovered from COVID-19. The repertoires were released in a freely available public database meant as a resource for research on the immune response to SARS-CoV-2. The samples were drawn from the first 160 participants of the ongoing ImmuneRACE study and from 1,254 subjects provided by 6 global collaborators. The sample metadata nearly always contained a de-identified subject ID, COVID-19 status, age in years and sex. Where available, HLA class I and class II types were obtained from metadata supplied by the sample provider rather than from assay-based typing. The paper as a whole reports these results and caveats: The amount of clinical and demographic metadata varied by source and participant and was provided uncurated.

At one collaborating source in Seattle, patients were enrolled during active infection and were followed longitudinally through the course of disease. Whole blood was collected in K2EDTA tubes by collaborating institutions according to the institutions' own protocols. For TCRbeta analysis, collaborators shipped samples in one of three forms: frozen whole blood, isolated PBMCs, or DNA extracted from either of those sample types. This clone was recorded once. No cognate antigen has been identified for it. The input lacks base qualities; no much larger clone sits a single base away. From the cysteine up to the phenylalanine, the CDR3 has a length of 12 residues. CDR3 DNA only is kept here, 36 bases in frame from base 1. V loses 5 bases of germline sequence and J loses 3 bases, and the interval between the two ends is 7 bases. The immunoSEQ Assay, a bias-controlled multiplex PCR, was used to amplify TCRbeta CDR3 regions from genomic DNA. The study's own analysis went as follows. The number of nucleated cells in each sample was estimated from the amplification of reference gene primers within the assay. To quantify the absolute abundance of each unique TCRbeta CDR3 rearrangement, sequence reads were collapsed and filtered. Productive Simpson clonality was computed per sample as the square root of Simpson's diversity index over productive rearrangements. The immuneACCESS repertoire file appears here via TCRdb, limited to in-frame rearrangements. These files lack a portion of the clones; in checked studies, under half of the deficit traces to unresolved V genes, and the cause of the others is not known. V, J and clone size were drawn from that table, and D and trimming were deduced from the DNA. Within this sample are 250,000 to 300,000 clones, with 86% of them counted one time only. The ten largest clones add up to around 13% of the sample.

What was sequenced was peripheral blood. This sequence uses TRBV12-3 or TRBV12-4 and TRBJ1-2, with the D segment identity uncertain. The clonotype was recovered from a woman in her seventies with COVID-19, enrolled during active disease. The nucleotide sequence reads as follows: TGTGCCAGCAGTCCCGACTACTATGGCTACACCTTC. The encoded protein is CASSPDYYGYTF.